Each of the 7 T cell receptor beta chains below was sequenced from the same sample in a study of blood T cell repertoires in COVID-19. Produced via immunoSEQ multiplex PCR; TCRdb's table is partial and in-frame only. The sample includes hundreds of thousands of clones, 65% to 90% of them seen just once. Sequencing input: PBMCs or T cells enriched from blood (not recorded which). The receptors come from a young man who had recovered from COVID-19.

This clone was observed a single time. The genes are TRBV2 and TRBJ1-1; 9 bases line up with TRBD1. Germline V lookup: CDR1 SNHLY, CDR2 FYNNEI. The CDR3 has 15 amino acids. V gave up 7 bases and J gave up 5 bases; unmatched junction bases: 11. CDR3 DNA sequence: TGTGCCAGCAAGACTCAGACAGGGGGTACGACTGAAGCTTTCTTT. Amino acid sequence: CASKTQTGGTTEAFF.

The CDR3 DNA reads TGTGCCAGTAGTCGACTAGCGGGAGAAGGCACAGATACGCAGTATTTT. Amino acid sequence: CASSRLAGEGTDTQYF. The chain recombines TRBV19 with TRBJ2-3, with 12 bases fitting TRBD2. The trim removed 5 bases at V and 1 base at J, leaving 4 bases unmatched. Germline CDR1 is LNHDA and CDR2 is SQIVND (reference sequence). This CDR3 has 16 amino acids.

The CDR3 nucleotides are TGTGCCAGTAGGACAGGGGGGAACTATAATTCACCCCTCCACTTT. Its translation is CASRTGGNYNSPLHF. V gene TRBV19 combines with J gene TRBJ1-6, with 9 bases aligning to TRBD1. The germline V gene has CDR1 LNHDA and CDR2 SQIVND (reference sequence). This CDR3 is 15 amino acids long. The J segment lost 3 bases and the V segment lost 6 bases, leaving 3 bases of the junction unmatched.

This clone was seen a single time. The rearrangement uses TRBV5-4 and TRBJ2-1; 9 nucleotides agree with TRBD1. There are 13 residues in the CDR3. After removal of 4 bases from V and 8 bases from J, the junction contained 4 bases not matched to a gene. Germline assignment: CDR1 SGHNT and CDR2 YYREEE (reference sequence). CDR3 DNA: TGTGCCAGCAGCGTGGGACAGGGATATGAGCAGTTCTTC. It codes for CASSVGQGYEQFF.

The chain has TRBV30 and TRBJ1-2; 12 bases fit TRBD1. Germline V gene lookup returns CDR1 GTSNPN and CDR2 SVGIG (reference sequence). V lost 4 bases and J lost 6; bases outside the gene matches: 6. The CDR3 consists of 14 residues. This CDR3 is CAWIGTGGRNGYTF. DNA for the CDR3: TGTGCCTGGATTGGGACAGGGGGCAGGAATGGCTACACCTTC.

The V call is TRBV11-1, the J call TRBJ2-5; the match to TRBD2 covers 11 bases. With 5 bases clipped from V and 5 bases from J, the junction kept 7 bases outside the gene matches. Germline CDR1 reads SGHAT; CDR2 reads FQDESV (reference sequence). The CDR3 has 15 residues. CDR3 DNA: TGTGCCAGCAGCGAACCCAGGACTAGCGGGGAGACCCAGTACTTC. Protein sequence: CASSEPRTSGETQYF.

This chain joins TRBV4-1 and TRBJ2-5; the match to TRBD2 covers 8 bases. Trimming cost V 2 bases and J 3 bases; bases outside gene matches: 5. The CDR3 sequence is 15 residues long. Germline lookup yields CDR1 MGHRA and CDR2 YSYEKL. The CDR3 loop reads CASSQTISGKETQYF. CDR3 coding DNA: TGCGCCAGCAGCCAAACCATTAGCGGGAAAGAGACCCAGTACTTC.